The TCR beta chain under discussion was sequenced for a study of CD8+ T cells in alopecia areata. The authors extracted RNA and reverse transcribed it into cDNA as the sequencing template. Sequencing used immunoSEQ multiplex PCR; TCRdb keeps in-frame clones, though not all of them. The sample shows about 200,000 clones, 35% to 45% of them seen only once. Stated treatment: oral pan-JAK inhibitor, 5-10 mg twice daily. Patients with alopecia areata provided lesional scalp punch biopsies as well as peripheral blood. V shed 7 bases, J shed 6 bases, and the junction held 12 bases outside the gene matches. This CDR3 spans 16 amino acids. Looked up from germline, CDR1 is LGHNA and CDR2 is YNFKEQ. This clone was observed a single time.

The chain combines TRBV4-2 with TRBJ2-3, with 11 nucleotides matching TRBD2. This sample comprised CD4+ T cells sorted from blood, obtained around week 30, from a patient treated with tofacitinib. This TCR came from a human donor with alopecia areata. CDR3 protein: CASTPNSGGATDTQYF. CDR3 DNA: TGTGCCAGCACCCCGAATAGCGGGGGGGCTACTGATACGCAGTATTTT.